This T cell receptor beta chain was recorded in a study of prognosis after radiotherapy for stage I lung cancer. Study-level results: Reduced unique TCR clone counts were recorded after stereotactic body radiation therapy, with a median of approximately 9,600 versus 7,200.

Trimming cost V 6 bases and J 6 bases; bases outside gene matches: 6. The length of the CDR3 is 14 residues. CDR1 and CDR2 from the germline V gene are LNHDA and SQIVND (reference sequence). This clonotype has a count of ten or more. Its antigen is currently unknown. Multiplex PCR in two rounds served to amplify TCR beta CDR3 from genomic DNA. Used in first-round PCR were primers specific to each TRBV and TRBJ gene. TCRdb analysed the multiplex PCR reads with MiXCR anew, one entry per CDR3 protein. The table records over 50,000 distinct CDR3 sequences, 30% to 35% of them present only once. The chain couples TRBV19 to TRBJ1-5, with TRBD1 matching over 9 bases. The sample was PBMCs, taken before or after stereotactic body radiation therapy (not recorded which). The TCR comes from a donor aged 50 or older with non-small cell lung cancer. CDR3 sequence: CASRRQGGSQPQHF. The CDR3 DNA reads as TGTGCCAGTAGACGACAGGGGGGAAGTCAGCCCCAGCATTTT. Based on the CDR3 plus reference TRBV19 and TRBJ1-5, the full variable domain is DGGITQSPKYLFRKEGQNVTLSCEQNLNHDAMYWYRQDPGQGLRLIYYSQIVNDFQKGDIAEGYSVSREKKESFPLTVTSAQKNPTAFYLCASRRQGGSQPQHFGDGTRLSIL.